The 30 T cell receptor beta chains listed next were all sequenced from one sample in a study of CD8 T cells in Susac syndrome. With random hexamers, roughly 0.45 to 1 ug RNA was reverse transcribed. TCRdb reprocessed the immunoSEQ multiplex PCR reads with MiXCR, giving one entry per CDR3 protein. The sample comprises some 150,000 distinct CDR3 sequences, over 95% of which are singletons, and 0.14% to 0.15% rests with the top ten. Sequenced input: CD8+ T cells from PBMCs. The receptors come from a human donor with multiple sclerosis.

The chain has TRBV29-1 and TRBJ2-1, with a possible D match to TRBD2 (6 bases). Trimming removed 3 bases at V and 0 bases at J, with 15 bases between. Germline V lookup: CDR1 SQVTM, CDR2 ANQGSEA. This CDR3 region has 16 residues. DNA of the CDR3: TGCAGCGTTGACGGGGACTCCCCGAGCTCCTACAATGAGCAGTTCTTC. It is translated as CSVDGDSPSSYNEQFF.

The chain combines TRBV12-5 with TRBJ2-1; 13 positions match TRBD2. Germline values: CDR1 LGHNT, CDR2 FRNRAP. V was clipped by 6 bases and J by 0 bases; unmatched bases: 5. There are 17 residues in the CDR3. As DNA, the CDR3 is TGTGCTAGTGGCTGGGGACTAGCGGGGAGCTCCTACAATGAGCAGTTCTTC. Translation: CASGWGLAGSSYNEQFF.

The gene calls are TRBV12-3 or TRBV12-4 and TRBJ2-1, with D tentatively TRBD1 or TRBD2 (6 bases each). This CDR3 is built from 15 residues. V was shortened by 7 bases and J by 1 base, with 14 bases between the two germline ends. The CDR3 DNA is TGTGCCAGCAACTTTGGAGGGGGATCCTACAATGAGCAGTTCTTC. It specifies CASNFGGGSYNEQFF.

The genes are TRBV27 and TRBJ1-2; no firm D call. Trimming took 5 bases from V and 3 from J, leaving 10 bases between them. The CDR3 runs to 13 residues. Germline loops: CDR1 MNHEY, CDR2 SMNVEV (reference sequence). The CDR3 here is CASSDGRHYGYTF. In DNA, the CDR3 is TGTGCCAGCAGTGACGGACGGCACTATGGCTACACCTTC.

The CDR3 loop is CASSLGQGADTQYF. DNA for the CDR3: TGTGCCAGCAGCCTCGGACAGGGGGCAGATACGCAGTATTTT. The rearrangement links TRBV5-6 to TRBJ2-3, with 10 bases fitting TRBD1. V lost 4 bases to trimming and J lost 4 bases; unmatched junction nucleotides: 3. The CDR3 runs 14 residues. CDR1 is SGHDT, CDR2 YYEEEE, per germline.

This sequence joins TRBV5-6 and TRBJ2-7, with 7 positions matching TRBD1. The CDR3 has 13 amino acids. Trimming removed 6 bases from V and 5 bases from J; junction bases left unmatched: 8. Looked up from germline, CDR1 is SGHDT and CDR2 is YYEEEE. Here the CDR3 reads CASTRRQGDEQYF. The CDR3 region has the DNA TGTGCCAGCACCCGAAGGCAGGGGGACGAGCAGTACTTC. Using reference TRBV5-6 and TRBJ2-7 for the parts outside the CDR3, the full variable domain is DAGVTQSPTHLIKTRGQQVTLRCSPKSGHDTVSWYQQALGQGPQFIFQYYEEEERQRGNFPDRFSGHQFPNYSSELNVNALLLGDSALYLCASTRRQGDEQYFGPGTRLTVT.

The chain combines TRBV29-1 with TRBJ1-1; the D gene is possibly TRBD1 (5 bases). Germline CDR1 SQVTM, CDR2 ANQGSEA. Trimming cost V 6 bases and J 0 bases, with 23 bases left between them. The CDR3 has 17 amino acids. The CDR3 bases are TGCAGCGTCGCCGACGGCCCCGGGGCTTTCTTGAACACTGAAGCTTTCTTT. Translated, it gives CSVADGPGAFLNTEAFF.

The V call is TRBV9, the J call TRBJ2-5; TRBD2 aligns across 7 bases. Germline assignment: CDR1 SGDLS and CDR2 YYNGEE. The CDR3 totals 14 residues. With V trimmed by 4 bases and J by 3 bases, 6 bases remained unmatched. The chain's CDR3 is CASSLSGVKETQYF. CDR3 DNA: TGTGCCAGCAGCCTAAGCGGGGTCAAAGAGACCCAGTACTTC.

The rearrangement joins TRBV7-9 to TRBJ2-1, with 9 positions matching TRBD2. The CDR3 totals 15 residues. V was pared by 3 bases and J by 9 bases, with 9 bases of the junction left unmatched. Germline V CDR1 and CDR2: SEHNR, FQNEAQ (reference sequence). CDR3 sequence reads: CASSFPGTSIPEQFF. CDR3 sequence (DNA): TGTGCCAGCAGCTTCCCCGGGACTAGCATTCCTGAGCAGTTCTTC. Supplemented by reference TRBV7-9 and TRBJ2-1, the full variable domain reads DTGVSQNPRHKITKRGQNVTFRCDPISEHNRLYWYRQTLGQGPEFLTYFQNEAQLEKSRLLSDRFSAERPKGSFSTLEIQRTEQGDSAMYLCASSFPGTSIPEQFFGPGTRLTVL.

This rearrangement joins TRBV29-1 to TRBJ2-3; D may correspond to TRBD1 or TRBD2 (5 bases each). This CDR3 region has 12 residues. V was cut by 7 bases and J by 10 bases, with 18 bases left in between. CDR1 SQVTM and CDR2 ANQGSEA come from the germline V gene. CDR3 in amino acids: CSAEGSRASQYF. The CDR3 DNA follows: TGCAGCGCCGAGGGGTCGCGGGCCTCGCAGTATTTT.

This clonotype has only one observation. The chain employs TRBV6-5 and TRBJ2-3, with D possibly being TRBD1 (5 bases). CDR1 is MNHEY, CDR2 SVGAGI, per germline. The V and J ends lost 2 bases and 4 bases respectively, with 7 bases between them. The CDR3 runs to 13 residues. This CDR3 is CASSYKGPDTQYF. The CDR3 DNA sequence: TGTGCCAGCAGTTACAAGGGGCCAGATACGCAGTATTTT.

CDR3 region: CASSSAGGRLGNQPQHF. CDR3 coding DNA: TGTGCCAGCAGTTCCGCCGGGGGCCGCTTGGGCAATCAGCCCCAGCATTTT. The rearrangement links TRBV27 to TRBJ1-5, with D possibly matching TRBD1 (6 bases). Trimming shortened V by 4 bases and J by 2 bases, and 18 bases separated the two germline ends. Germline CDR1 and CDR2: MNHEY and SMNVEV (reference sequence). This CDR3 contains 17 residues.

The chain carries TRBV18 and TRBJ1-2; D call uncertain. The CDR3 loop spans 15 amino acids. Germline CDR1 reads KGHSH; CDR2 reads LQKENI. Trimming shortened V by 3 bases and J by 3 bases, and 14 bases separated the two germline ends. The CDR3 region has the DNA TGTGCCAGCTCACCCCTGCAGGCCGGGGACTATGGCTACACCTTC. The encoded protein is CASSPLQAGDYGYTF.

The sample holds one count of this clonotype. The chain couples TRBV4-2 to TRBJ1-2; D unresolved. V was pared by 0 bases and J by 1 base, with 3 bases between. Germline-derived CDR1 and CDR2 are LGHNA and YNFKEQ. The CDR3 covers 13 residues. CDR3 loop: CASSQDSNYGYTF. The DNA for the CDR3 is TGTGCCAGCAGCCAAGATAGTAACTATGGCTACACCTTC.

The chain links TRBV3-1 to TRBJ2-1; D is possibly TRBD2 (7 bases). CDR3 length: 17 residues. CDR1 is LGHDT and CDR2 is YNNKEL in the germline V gene (reference sequence). The V end was cut by 5 bases, the J end by 2 bases, with 19 bases between. CDR3: CASSLITAGATYNEQFF. The CDR3 DNA reads as TGTGCCAGCAGCTTGATTACTGCGGGGGCCACCTACAATGAGCAGTTCTTC.

This sequence joins TRBV12-3 or TRBV12-4 and TRBJ2-3, with D perhaps matching TRBD2 (5 bases). V was cut by 4 bases and J by 8 bases, with 7 bases left in between. The CDR3 is made up of 11 amino acids. CDR3 residues: CASSYEGTQYF. As DNA, the CDR3 is TGTGCCAGCAGTTATGAGGGTACGCAGTATTTT.

The rearrangement uses TRBV4-1 and TRBJ2-7; D is ambiguous. V was cut by 0 bases and J by 2 bases, with 8 bases left in between. CDR3 length: 14 amino acids. CDR1 and CDR2 (germline): MGHRA, YSYEKL. The CDR3 coding sequence is TGCGCCAGCAGCCAAGATTTTGGGCCCTACGAGCAGTACTTC. Protein sequence: CASSQDFGPYEQYF.

V is TRBV29-1 and J is TRBJ1-2; no firm D call. This CDR3 comprises 13 residues. The germline V and J ends were trimmed by 2 bases and 3 bases, with 10 bases remaining between them. Germline values: CDR1 SQVTM, CDR2 ANQGSEA. The CDR3, as DNA: TGCAGCGTTGAATCCGGGCTGTACTATGGCTACACCTTC. This encodes CSVESGLYYGYTF.

The chain has TRBV14 and TRBJ1-1, with D unresolved. The CDR3 consists of 15 residues. Germline CDR1 SGHDN, CDR2 FVKESK. V was cut by 0 bases and J by 0 bases, with 8 bases left in between. CDR3 amino acids: CASSQDGILNTEAFF. The CDR3 nucleotides are TGTGCCAGCAGCCAAGATGGGATTTTGAACACTGAAGCTTTCTTT.

This chain uses TRBV20-1 with TRBJ1-5; D may be TRBD1 (5 bases). CDR1 DFQATT and CDR2 SNEGSKA come from the germline V gene (reference sequence). The CDR3 length is 14 residues. The V gene lost 6 bases and the J gene lost 3 bases, with 15 bases spanning the gap. CDR3: CSAKGGVDNQPQHF. The CDR3 DNA follows: TGCAGTGCCAAGGGAGGGGTAGACAATCAGCCCCAGCATTTT.

This clonotype was found once. This chain connects TRBV19 to TRBJ2-7; 7 bases agree with TRBD1. The CDR3 extends over 14 amino acids. Germline V gives CDR1 LNHDA, CDR2 SQIVND (reference sequence). J lost 1 base, V lost 6 bases, and 6 bases had no gene match. The CDR3 sequence is CASSPGQTSYEQYF. In nucleotides, the CDR3 is TGTGCCAGTAGCCCGGGACAGACTTCCTACGAGCAGTACTTC.

The rearrangement joins TRBV30 to TRBJ2-1, with 10 bases that match TRBD2. CDR3 length: 16 amino acids. The ends lost 4 bases at V and 8 bases at J; junction bases unmatched: 14. The V gene's germline CDR1 is GTSNPN and CDR2 SVGIG (reference sequence). The CDR3 region has the DNA TGTGCCTGGATTCAGCGGGGGGGCGTTATACAGGATGAGCAGTTCTTC. This encodes CAWIQRGGVIQDEQFF.

This clonotype came up once. This chain's CDR3 is CATSRESGVETQYF. CDR3 coding DNA: TGTGCCACCAGCAGAGAATCAGGGGTAGAGACCCAGTACTTC. The chain joins TRBV15 to TRBJ2-5, with D possibly TRBD1 on 6 matching bases. The CDR3 spans 14 residues. CDR1 LNHNV and CDR2 YYDKDF come from the germline V gene (reference sequence). V lost 0 bases and J lost 4, with 9 bases in between.

V gene TRBV13 combines with J gene TRBJ2-1, with 10 bases aligning to TRBD2. Germline assignment: CDR1 PRHDT and CDR2 FYEKMQ (reference sequence). This CDR3 is 18 amino acids long. Losses at the gene ends were 3 bases for V and 0 bases for J; bases not matched to a gene: 8. CDR3 DNA: TGTGCCAGCAGCTTCCCAGCGGGGGGGCCGGGCTCCTACAATGAGCAGTTCTTC. This gives the protein CASSFPAGGPGSYNEQFF.

This sequence joins TRBV9 and TRBJ2-1; 10 bases align to TRBD2. The germline V gene encodes CDR1 SGDLS and CDR2 YYNGEE. Trimming at V came to 1 base and at J to 6 bases, leaving 4 bases not matched to a gene. The CDR3 spans 15 residues. The CDR3 spells CASSVRGLALNEQFF. The CDR3, as DNA: TGTGCCAGCAGCGTAAGGGGACTAGCGCTCAATGAGCAGTTCTTC.

This chain uses TRBV6-1 with TRBJ2-7; D may be TRBD1 (5 bases). V was clipped by 4 bases and J by 7 bases, with 23 bases between them. The CDR3 consists of 16 residues. CDR1 and CDR2 (germline): MNHNS, SASEGT. CDR3: CASSAFLGQSVGEQYF. The CDR3 nucleotides are TGTGCCAGCAGTGCTTTTTTGGGGCAGTCCGTGGGTGAGCAGTACTTC.

The V call is TRBV21-1, the J call TRBJ1-1; TRBD1 is taken as the D call from the table, unchecked against the DNA. TRBV21-1 is a recognized pseudogene. The CDR3 spans 13 residues. The chain's CDR3 is CASCPGPNTEAFF. The CDR3 DNA reads TGTGCCAGCTGTCCAGGGCCAAACACTGAAGCTTTCTTT.

The chain has TRBV7-6 and TRBJ2-5; 8 positions match TRBD2. Per germline, CDR1 SGHVS and CDR2 FNYEAQ. J lost 5 bases, V lost 4 bases, and 9 bases had no gene match. The length of the CDR3 is 15 residues. The CDR3 here is CASSSVGGAGETQYF. The CDR3 coding sequence is TGTGCCAGCAGCTCAGTCGGGGGGGCCGGGGAGACCCAGTACTTC.

The chain links TRBV29-1 to TRBJ1-2; 8 nucleotides agree with TRBD1. In germline, CDR1 is SQVTM, CDR2 ANQGSEA. V was clipped by 4 bases and J by 0 bases; unmatched bases: 10. The length of the CDR3 is 16 residues. CDR3 amino acids: CSVVGGTGAPNYGYTF. The CDR3 DNA reads as TGCAGCGTTGTAGGGGGGACAGGTGCCCCTAACTATGGCTACACCTTC. The full variable domain, in which reference TRBV29-1 and TRBJ1-2 provide the parts outside the CDR3, is SAVISQKPSRDICQRGTSLTIQCQVDSQVTMMFWYRQQPGQSLTLIATANQGSEATYESGFVIDKFPISRPNLTFSTLTVSNMSPEDSSIYLCSVVGGTGAPNYGYTFGSGTRLTVV.

This chain connects TRBV13 to TRBJ1-4; tentative D call: TRBD1 (6 bases). The V and J ends lost 5 bases and 8 bases respectively, with 15 bases between them. Germline-derived CDR1 and CDR2 are PRHDT and FYEKMQ (reference sequence). The length of the CDR3 is 14 residues. The CDR3 DNA reads as TGTGCCAGCAGCCTAAGGGGGGGATGGGAAAAACTGTTTTTT. Its translation is CASSLRGGWEKLFF.